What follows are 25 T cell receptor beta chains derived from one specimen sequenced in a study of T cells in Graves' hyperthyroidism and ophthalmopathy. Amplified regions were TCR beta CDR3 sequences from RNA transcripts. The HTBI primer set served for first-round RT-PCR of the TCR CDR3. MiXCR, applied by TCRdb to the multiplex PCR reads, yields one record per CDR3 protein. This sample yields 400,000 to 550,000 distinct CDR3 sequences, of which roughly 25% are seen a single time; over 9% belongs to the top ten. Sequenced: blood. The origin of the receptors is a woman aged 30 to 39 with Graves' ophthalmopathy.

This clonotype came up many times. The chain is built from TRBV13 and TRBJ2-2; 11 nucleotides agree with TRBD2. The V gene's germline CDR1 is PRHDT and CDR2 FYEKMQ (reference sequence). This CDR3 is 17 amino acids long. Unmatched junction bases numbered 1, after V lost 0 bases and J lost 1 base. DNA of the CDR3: TGTGCCAGCAGCTTAGGTGGGACTAGCGGGAACACCGGGGAGCTGTTTTTT. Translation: CASSLGGTSGNTGELFF.

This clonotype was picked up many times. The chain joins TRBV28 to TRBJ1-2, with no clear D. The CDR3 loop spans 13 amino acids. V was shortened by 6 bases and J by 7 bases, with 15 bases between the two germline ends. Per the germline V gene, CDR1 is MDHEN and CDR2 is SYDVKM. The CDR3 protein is CASSLPATGGYTF. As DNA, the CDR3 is TGTGCCAGCAGCCTCCCAGCCACGGGTGGCTACACCTTC.

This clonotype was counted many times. CDR3 sequence: CASSWGSDYGYTF. CDR3 nucleotides: TGTGCCAGCAGTTGGGGGTCGGACTATGGCTACACCTTC. The V call is TRBV6-2 or TRBV6-3, the J call TRBJ1-2; D is perhaps TRBD1 (5 bases). The V end was cut by 4 bases, the J end by 3 bases, with 9 bases between. The length of the CDR3 is 13 residues. CDR1 and CDR2 (germline): MNHEY, SVGEGT.

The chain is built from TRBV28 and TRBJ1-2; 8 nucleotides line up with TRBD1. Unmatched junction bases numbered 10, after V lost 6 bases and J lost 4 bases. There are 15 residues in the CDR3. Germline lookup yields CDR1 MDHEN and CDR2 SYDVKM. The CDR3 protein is CASSPDRGWVYGYTF. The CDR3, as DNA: TGTGCCAGCAGCCCAGACAGGGGATGGGTCTATGGCTACACCTTC.

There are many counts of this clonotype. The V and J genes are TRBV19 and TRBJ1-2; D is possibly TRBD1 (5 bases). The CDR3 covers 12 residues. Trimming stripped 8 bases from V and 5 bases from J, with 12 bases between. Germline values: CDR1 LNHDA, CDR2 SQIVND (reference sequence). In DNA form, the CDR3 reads TGTGCCAGTCAGCAGGGCGGTTATGGCTACACCTTC. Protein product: CASQQGGYGYTF.

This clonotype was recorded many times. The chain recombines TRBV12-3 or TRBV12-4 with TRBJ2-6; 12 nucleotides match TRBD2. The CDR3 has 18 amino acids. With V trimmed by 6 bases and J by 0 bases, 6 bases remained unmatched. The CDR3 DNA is TGTGCCAGCAGCCGACTAGCGGGGGCCCTCTCTGGGGCCAACGTCCTGACTTTC. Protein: CASSRLAGALSGANVLTF.

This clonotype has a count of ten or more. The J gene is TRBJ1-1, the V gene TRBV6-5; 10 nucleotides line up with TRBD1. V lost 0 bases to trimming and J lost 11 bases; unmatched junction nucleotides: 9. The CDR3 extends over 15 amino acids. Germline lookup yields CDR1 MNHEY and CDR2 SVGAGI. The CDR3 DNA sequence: TGTGCCAGCAGTTACTCGATTCAGGACAGGGGGAGGGCTTTCTTT. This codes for CASSYSIQDRGRAFF.

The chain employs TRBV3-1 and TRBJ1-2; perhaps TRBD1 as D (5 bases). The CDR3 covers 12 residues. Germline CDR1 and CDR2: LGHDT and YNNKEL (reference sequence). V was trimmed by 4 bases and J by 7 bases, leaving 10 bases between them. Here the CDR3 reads CASSPGTGGYTF. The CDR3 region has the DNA TGTGCCAGCAGCCCTGGGACGGGTGGCTACACCTTC.

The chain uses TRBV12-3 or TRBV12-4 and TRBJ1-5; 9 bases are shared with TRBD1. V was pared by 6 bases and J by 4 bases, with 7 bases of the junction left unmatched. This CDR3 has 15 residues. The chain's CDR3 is CASREGQGLNQPQHF. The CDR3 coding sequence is TGTGCCAGCAGGGAAGGACAGGGGCTAAATCAGCCCCAGCATTTT.

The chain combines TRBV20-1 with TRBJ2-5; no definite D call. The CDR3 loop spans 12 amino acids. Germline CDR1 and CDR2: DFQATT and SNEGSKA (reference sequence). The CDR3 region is CSAYQGRKTQYF. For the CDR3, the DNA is TGCAGCGCCTACCAAGGGCGAAAGACCCAGTACTTC.

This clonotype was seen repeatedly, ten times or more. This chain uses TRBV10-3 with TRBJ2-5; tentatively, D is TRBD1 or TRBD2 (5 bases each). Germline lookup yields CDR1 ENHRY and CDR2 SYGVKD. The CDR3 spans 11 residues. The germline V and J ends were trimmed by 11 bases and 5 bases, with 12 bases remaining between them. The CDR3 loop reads CAPFRDETQYF. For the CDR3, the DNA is TGTGCCCCCTTCAGGGACGAGACCCAGTACTTC.

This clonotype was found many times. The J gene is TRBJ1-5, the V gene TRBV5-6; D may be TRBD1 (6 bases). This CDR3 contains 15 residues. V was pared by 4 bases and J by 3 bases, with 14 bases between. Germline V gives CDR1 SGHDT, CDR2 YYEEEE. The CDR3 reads CASSKFDRINQPQHF. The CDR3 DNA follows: TGTGCCAGCAGCAAATTCGACAGGATCAATCAGCCCCAGCATTTT.

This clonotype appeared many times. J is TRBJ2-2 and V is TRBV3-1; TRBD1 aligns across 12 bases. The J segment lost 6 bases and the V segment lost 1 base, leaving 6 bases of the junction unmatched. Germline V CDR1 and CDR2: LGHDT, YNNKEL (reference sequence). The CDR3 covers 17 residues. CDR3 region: CASSQGIGTGGAGELFF. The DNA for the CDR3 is TGTGCCAGCAGCCAAGGAATCGGGACAGGGGGCGCCGGGGAGCTGTTTTTT.

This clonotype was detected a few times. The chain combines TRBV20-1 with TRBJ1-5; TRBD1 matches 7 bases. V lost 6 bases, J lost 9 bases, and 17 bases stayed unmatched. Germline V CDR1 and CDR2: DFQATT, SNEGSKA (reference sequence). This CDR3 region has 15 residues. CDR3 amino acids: CSANPRDSSPWPQHF. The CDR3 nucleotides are TGCAGTGCCAACCCCCGGGACAGTTCCCCTTGGCCCCAGCATTTT.

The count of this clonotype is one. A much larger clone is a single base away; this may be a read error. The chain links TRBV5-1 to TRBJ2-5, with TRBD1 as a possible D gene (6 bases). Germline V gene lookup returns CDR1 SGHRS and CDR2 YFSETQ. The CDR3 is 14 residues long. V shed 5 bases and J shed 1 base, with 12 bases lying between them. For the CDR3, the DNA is TGCGCCAGCAGTTACATAGGGGGCCAAGAGACCCAGTACTTC. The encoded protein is CASSYIGGQETQYF.

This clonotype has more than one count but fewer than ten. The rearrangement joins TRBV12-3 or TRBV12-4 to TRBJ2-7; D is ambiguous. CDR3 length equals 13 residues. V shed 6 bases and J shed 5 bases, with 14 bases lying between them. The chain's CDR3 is CASREGLVDEQYF. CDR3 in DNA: TGTGCCAGCAGGGAAGGGCTTGTGGACGAGCAGTACTTC.

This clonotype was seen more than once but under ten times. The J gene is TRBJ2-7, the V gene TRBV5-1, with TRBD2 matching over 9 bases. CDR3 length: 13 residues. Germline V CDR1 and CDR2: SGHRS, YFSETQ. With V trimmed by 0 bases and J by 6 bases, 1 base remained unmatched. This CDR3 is CASSLVLAGEQYF. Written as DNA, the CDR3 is TGCGCCAGCAGCTTGGTACTAGCGGGCGAGCAGTACTTC.

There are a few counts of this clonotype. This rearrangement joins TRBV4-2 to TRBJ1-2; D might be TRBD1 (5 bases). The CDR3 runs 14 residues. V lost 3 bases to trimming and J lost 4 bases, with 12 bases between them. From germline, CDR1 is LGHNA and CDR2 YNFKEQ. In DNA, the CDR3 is TGTGCCAGCAGCCAGGAAAACCAGGGCTATGGCTACACCTTC. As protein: CASSQENQGYGYTF.

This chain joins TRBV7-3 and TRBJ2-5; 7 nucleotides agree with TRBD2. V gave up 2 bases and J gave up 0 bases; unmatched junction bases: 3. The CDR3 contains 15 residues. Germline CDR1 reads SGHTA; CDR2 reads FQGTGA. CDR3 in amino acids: CASSLFSGYQETQYF. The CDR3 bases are TGTGCCAGCAGCTTATTTAGCGGGTACCAAGAGACCCAGTACTTC. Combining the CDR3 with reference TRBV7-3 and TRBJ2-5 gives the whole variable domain GAGVSQTPSNKVTEKGKYVELRCDPISGHTALYWYRQSLGQGPEFLIYFQGTGAADDSGLPNDRFFAVRPEGSVSTLKIQRTERGDSAVYLCASSLFSGYQETQYFGPGTRLLVL.

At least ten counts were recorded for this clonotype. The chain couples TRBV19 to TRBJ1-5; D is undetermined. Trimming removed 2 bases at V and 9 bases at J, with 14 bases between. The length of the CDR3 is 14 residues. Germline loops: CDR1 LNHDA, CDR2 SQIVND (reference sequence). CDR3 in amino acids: CASSIFGTLTPQHF. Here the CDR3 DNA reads TGTGCCAGTAGTATATTTGGCACCCTAACGCCCCAGCATTTT.

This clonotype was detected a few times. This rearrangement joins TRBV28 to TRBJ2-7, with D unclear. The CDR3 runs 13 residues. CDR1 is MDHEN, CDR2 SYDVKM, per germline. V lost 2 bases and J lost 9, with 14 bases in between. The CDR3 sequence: CASSLKPAVGQYF. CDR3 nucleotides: TGTGCCAGCAGTTTAAAGCCGGCTGTGGGGCAGTACTTC.

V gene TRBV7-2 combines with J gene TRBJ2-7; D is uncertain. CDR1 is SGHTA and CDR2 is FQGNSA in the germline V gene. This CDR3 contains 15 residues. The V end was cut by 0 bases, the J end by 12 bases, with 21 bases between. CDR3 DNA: TGTGCCAGCAGCTTAGCATCTGGGTTTGGCTCCCCGTCGTACTTC. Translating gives CASSLASGFGSPSYF. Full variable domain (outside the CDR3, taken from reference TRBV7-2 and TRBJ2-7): GAGVSQSPSNKVTEKGKDVELRCDPISGHTALYWYRQSLGQGLEFLIYFQGNSAPDKSGLPSDRFSAERTGGSVSTLTIQRTQQEDSAVYLCASSLASGFGSPSYFGPGTRLTVT.

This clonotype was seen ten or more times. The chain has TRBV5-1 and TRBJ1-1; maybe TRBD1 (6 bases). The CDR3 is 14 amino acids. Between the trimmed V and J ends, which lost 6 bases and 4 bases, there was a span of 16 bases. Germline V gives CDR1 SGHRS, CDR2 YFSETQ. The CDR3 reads CASTWEGEVTEAFF. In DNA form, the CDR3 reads TGCGCCAGCACTTGGGAGGGGGAGGTCACTGAAGCTTTCTTT.

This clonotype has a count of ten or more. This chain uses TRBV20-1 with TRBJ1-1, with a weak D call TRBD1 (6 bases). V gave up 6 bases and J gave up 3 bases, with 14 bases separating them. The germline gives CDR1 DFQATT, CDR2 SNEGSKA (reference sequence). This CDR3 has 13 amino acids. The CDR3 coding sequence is TGCAGTGCGGGCAGGGGCCTGGACACTGAAGCTTTCTTT. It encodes CSAGRGLDTEAFF.

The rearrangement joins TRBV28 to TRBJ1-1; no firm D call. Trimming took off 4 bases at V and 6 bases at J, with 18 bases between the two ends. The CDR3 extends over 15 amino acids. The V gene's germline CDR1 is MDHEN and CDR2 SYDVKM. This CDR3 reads CASSSTPEWSAEAFF. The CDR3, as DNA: TGTGCCAGCAGTTCGACTCCGGAGTGGTCCGCTGAAGCTTTCTTT.